This T cell receptor beta chain was obtained from a study of graft-versus-host responses after intestinal transplantation. The CDR3 is made up of 14 amino acids. CDR1 is SGDLS, CDR2 YYNGEE, per germline. The germline V and J ends were trimmed by 6 bases and 4 bases, with 16 bases remaining between them. Note on this clone: Its antigen is not identified.

Profiled with immunoSEQ multiplex PCR; TCRdb holds only in-frame clones, not every one. The repertoire holds 98,000 or so clones, with roughly 87% as singletons. The sequences come from unstimulated CD4+ T cells sorted from spleen or lymph node cells, collected before intestinal transplant. The gene calls are TRBV9 and TRBJ1-2; unclear D gene. The TCR sequence derives from a human donor who received an intestinal transplant. The CDR3 DNA sequence: TGTGCCAGCAAGCTACCGGGGAGCGGCTATGGCTACACCTTC. It specifies CASKLPGSGYGYTF.